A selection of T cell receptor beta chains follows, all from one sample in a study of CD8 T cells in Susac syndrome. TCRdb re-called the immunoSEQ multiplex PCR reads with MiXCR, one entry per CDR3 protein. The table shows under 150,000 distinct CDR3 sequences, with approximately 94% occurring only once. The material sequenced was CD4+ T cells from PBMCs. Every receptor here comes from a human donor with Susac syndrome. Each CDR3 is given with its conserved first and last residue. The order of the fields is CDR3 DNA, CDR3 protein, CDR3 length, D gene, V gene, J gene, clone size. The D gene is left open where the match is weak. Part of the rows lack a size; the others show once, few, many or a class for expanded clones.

cdr3_nt: TGTGCCATCAGTGATACAGGGGATCAGCCCCAGCATTTT
cdr3_aa: CAISDTGDQPQHF
cdr3_length: 13
d_call: TRBD1
v_call: TRBV10-3
j_call: TRBJ1-5
clone_size: .

cdr3_nt: TGCGCCGTGGTCAAACCACCCGTTTATGGCTACACCTTC
cdr3_aa: CAVVKPPVYGYTF
cdr3_length: 13
d_call: .
v_call: TRBV10-2
j_call: TRBJ1-2
clone_size: once

cdr3_nt: TGTGCCACCAGTGATTTCAAGGACGGCTACGAGCAGTACTTC
cdr3_aa: CATSDFKDGYEQYF
cdr3_length: 14
d_call: .
v_call: TRBV24-1
j_call: TRBJ2-7
clone_size: .

cdr3_nt: TGTGCCAGCAGCTTCGCTGGGGAGATTGCTTTCTTT
cdr3_aa: CASSFAGEIAFF
cdr3_length: 12
d_call: .
v_call: TRBV7-9
j_call: TRBJ1-1
clone_size: .

cdr3_nt: TGCGCCAGCAGCCAGGGGACTAGCGGGGTTTACAATGAGCAGTTCTTC
cdr3_aa: CASSQGTSGVYNEQFF
cdr3_length: 16
d_call: TRBD2
v_call: TRBV4-1
j_call: TRBJ2-1
clone_size: .

cdr3_nt: TGCGCCAGCAGCCAAGAAAGGACCGTGGCTAATGAAAAACTGTTTTTT
cdr3_aa: CASSQERTVANEKLFF
cdr3_length: 16
d_call: .
v_call: TRBV4-1
j_call: TRBJ1-4
clone_size: .

cdr3_nt: TGTGCCAGCAGCCAAACCGGTGAGCAGTTCTTC
cdr3_aa: CASSQTGEQFF
cdr3_length: 11
d_call: .
v_call: TRBV3-1
j_call: TRBJ2-1
clone_size: .

cdr3_nt: TGTGCCAGCAGAGCAACGGATGACTCCTATAATTCACCCCTCCACTTT
cdr3_aa: CASRATDDSYNSPLHF
cdr3_length: 16
d_call: .
v_call: TRBV9
j_call: TRBJ1-6
clone_size: .

cdr3_nt: TGTGCCAGCAGTTCGGGACGTTACGAGCAGTACTTC
cdr3_aa: CASSSGRYEQYF
cdr3_length: 12
d_call: .
v_call: TRBV12-3/TRBV12-4
j_call: TRBJ2-7
clone_size: few

cdr3_nt: TGTGCCAGCAGCCCGGACAGGGGGCAATGGAACGAGCAGTACTTC
cdr3_aa: CASSPDRGQWNEQYF
cdr3_length: 15
d_call: TRBD1
v_call: TRBV11-2
j_call: TRBJ2-7
clone_size: .

cdr3_nt: TGTGCCATCAGTGAGTCTGTCACTGGATCTGAAAAACTGTTTTTT
cdr3_aa: CAISESVTGSEKLFF
cdr3_length: 15
d_call: .
v_call: TRBV10-3
j_call: TRBJ1-4
clone_size: .

cdr3_nt: TGCAGTGCCGCTGGGGACAGGGGGACAGATACGCAGTATTTT
cdr3_aa: CSAAGDRGTDTQYF
cdr3_length: 14
d_call: TRBD1
v_call: TRBV20-1
j_call: TRBJ2-3
clone_size: .

cdr3_nt: TGCGCCAGCAGCCCGGGACAGGGGGACGCTTCACCCCTCCACTTT
cdr3_aa: CASSPGQGDASPLHF
cdr3_length: 15
d_call: TRBD1
v_call: TRBV5-1
j_call: TRBJ1-6
clone_size: .

cdr3_nt: TGTGCCAGCTCACCACGCCGGGATGGCTACACCTTC
cdr3_aa: CASSPRRDGYTF
cdr3_length: 12
d_call: .
v_call: TRBV18
j_call: TRBJ1-2
clone_size: .

cdr3_nt: TGTGCCAGCAGCGTAGAGATTGGGGGCTCGTCGACGTACACTGAAGCTTTCTTT
cdr3_aa: CASSVEIGGSSTYTEAFF
cdr3_length: 18
d_call: .
v_call: TRBV9
j_call: TRBJ1-1
clone_size: .

cdr3_nt: TGCAGTGCTAGAGTCGGCGATCTTCAGTACTTC
cdr3_aa: CSARVGDLQYF
cdr3_length: 11
d_call: .
v_call: TRBV20-1
j_call: TRBJ2-4
clone_size: .

cdr3_nt: TGTGCCAGTAGTACCCGGGACACAAACACTGAAGCTTTCTTT
cdr3_aa: CASSTRDTNTEAFF
cdr3_length: 14
d_call: .
v_call: TRBV19
j_call: TRBJ1-1
clone_size: .

cdr3_nt: TGTGCCAGCAGTCGGACAGACTATGGCTACACCTTC
cdr3_aa: CASSRTDYGYTF
cdr3_length: 12
d_call: .
v_call: TRBV3-1
j_call: TRBJ1-2
clone_size: .

cdr3_nt: TGTGCCAGCAGCTTATGGGGCGGGTCGAGCTCCTACGAGCAGTACTTC
cdr3_aa: CASSLWGGSSSYEQYF
cdr3_length: 16
d_call: .
v_call: TRBV7-3
j_call: TRBJ2-7
clone_size: .

cdr3_nt: TGTGCCAGCAGCCAAGATTCGACTCCACCCAGCGGGGAGCTGTTTTTT
cdr3_aa: CASSQDSTPPSGELFF
cdr3_length: 16
d_call: .
v_call: TRBV3-1
j_call: TRBJ2-2
clone_size: .

cdr3_nt: TGTGCCAGCAGTCCTCCCAATGGGGGGGCGCGTTTCGAGACCCAGTACTTC
cdr3_aa: CASSPPNGGARFETQYF
cdr3_length: 17
d_call: .
v_call: TRBV28
j_call: TRBJ2-5
clone_size: .

cdr3_nt: TGTGCCAGCAGCAGCGCTAGCGGGAGGGGGAATGAGCAGTTCTTC
cdr3_aa: CASSSASGRGNEQFF
cdr3_length: 15
d_call: TRBD2
v_call: TRBV28
j_call: TRBJ2-1
clone_size: .

cdr3_nt: TGTGCCAGCAGCTTGGCGTCAAGGAATCAGCCCCAGCATTTT
cdr3_aa: CASSLASRNQPQHF
cdr3_length: 14
d_call: .
v_call: TRBV5-6
j_call: TRBJ1-5
clone_size: .

cdr3_nt: TGTGCCAGCAGCCAAGGACAGTTCCCGGGCTACACCTTC
cdr3_aa: CASSQGQFPGYTF
cdr3_length: 13
d_call: .
v_call: TRBV3-1
j_call: TRBJ1-2
clone_size: .

cdr3_nt: TGCAGTGCCGACTCCTCGAGGACGCAGTATTTT
cdr3_aa: CSADSSRTQYF
cdr3_length: 11
d_call: .
v_call: TRBV20-1
j_call: TRBJ2-3
clone_size: .

cdr3_nt: TGTGCCAGCAGCCAAGGTCCAGGGGAGTCCTACGAGCAGTACTTC
cdr3_aa: CASSQGPGESYEQYF
cdr3_length: 15
d_call: .
v_call: TRBV3-1
j_call: TRBJ2-7
clone_size: once

cdr3_nt: TGTGCCAGCAGTCTGGGGGCTGGGGCTTTCTTT
cdr3_aa: CASSLGAGAFF
cdr3_length: 11
d_call: .
v_call: TRBV25-1
j_call: TRBJ1-1
clone_size: once

cdr3_nt: TGCAGTGCTAGAGATCCGGGGACCGTAGAGGGCTACACCTTC
cdr3_aa: CSARDPGTVEGYTF
cdr3_length: 14
d_call: .
v_call: TRBV20-1
j_call: TRBJ1-2
clone_size: .

cdr3_nt: TGCAGCGTTGTTATGCGGGGGGCCGACACTGAAGCTTTCTTT
cdr3_aa: CSVVMRGADTEAFF
cdr3_length: 14
d_call: .
v_call: TRBV29-1
j_call: TRBJ1-1
clone_size: .

cdr3_nt: TGTGCCAGCAGTTTCTCTAGCGGGAGGGGAAATGAGCAGTTCTTC
cdr3_aa: CASSFSSGRGNEQFF
cdr3_length: 15
d_call: TRBD2
v_call: TRBV28
j_call: TRBJ2-1
clone_size: .

cdr3_nt: TGTGCCAGCAGACCCGCATCCGGAAACACCATATATTTT
cdr3_aa: CASRPASGNTIYF
cdr3_length: 13
d_call: .
v_call: TRBV5-4
j_call: TRBJ1-3
clone_size: .

cdr3_nt: TGTGCCAGCAGCCAAGATGAACGGACTACCTACGAGCAGTACTTC
cdr3_aa: CASSQDERTTYEQYF
cdr3_length: 15
d_call: .
v_call: TRBV4-2
j_call: TRBJ2-7
clone_size: .

cdr3_nt: TGTGCCAGCACCTGGACTCCCGGGTGGGAGACCCAGTACTTC
cdr3_aa: CASTWTPGWETQYF
cdr3_length: 14
d_call: .
v_call: TRBV7-9
j_call: TRBJ2-5
clone_size: .

cdr3_nt: TGCAGTGCCGGTCCGGGACACCGCACAGATACGCAGTATTTT
cdr3_aa: CSAGPGHRTDTQYF
cdr3_length: 14
d_call: .
v_call: TRBV20-1
j_call: TRBJ2-3
clone_size: .

cdr3_nt: TGCAGCGTCCACGACAGGGGTCAGCCCCAGCATTTT
cdr3_aa: CSVHDRGQPQHF
cdr3_length: 12
d_call: TRBD1
v_call: TRBV29-1
j_call: TRBJ1-5
clone_size: .

cdr3_nt: TGCGCCAGCAGCTCAAGTCCAGGTCTAGCGGGAGTGGAGCAGTACTTC
cdr3_aa: CASSSSPGLAGVEQYF
cdr3_length: 16
d_call: TRBD2
v_call: TRBV4-1
j_call: TRBJ2-7
clone_size: .

cdr3_nt: TGTGCCAGCAGTACAACCGCGCCAGTGAACTATGGCTACACCTTC
cdr3_aa: CASSTTAPVNYGYTF
cdr3_length: 15
d_call: .
v_call: TRBV6-6
j_call: TRBJ1-2
clone_size: .

cdr3_nt: TGCAGTGCCACCGCGGGGCGTAACTATGGCTACACCTTC
cdr3_aa: CSATAGRNYGYTF
cdr3_length: 13
d_call: .
v_call: TRBV20-1
j_call: TRBJ1-2
clone_size: .

cdr3_nt: TGTGCCAGCAGTTACTACGAGACATCCTACGAGCAGTACTTC
cdr3_aa: CASSYYETSYEQYF
cdr3_length: 14
d_call: .
v_call: TRBV6-5
j_call: TRBJ2-7
clone_size: .

cdr3_nt: TGCAGTGCTAGGCTTCTAGACGGGGGAGAGTTAAGTGAGCAGTTCTTC
cdr3_aa: CSARLLDGGELSEQFF
cdr3_length: 16
d_call: .
v_call: TRBV20-1
j_call: TRBJ2-1
clone_size: .

cdr3_nt: TGCAGTGGCCGACAGGCCTACGAGCAGTACTTC
cdr3_aa: CSGRQAYEQYF
cdr3_length: 11
d_call: .
v_call: TRBV20-1
j_call: TRBJ2-7
clone_size: .

cdr3_nt: TGTGCCAGCTCCCTTCGACAGGACACCTCCTCGATCTACGAGCAGTACTTC
cdr3_aa: CASSLRQDTSSIYEQYF
cdr3_length: 17
d_call: .
v_call: TRBV27
j_call: TRBJ2-7
clone_size: .

cdr3_nt: TGTGCCAGCAGTTTACGACCCAGGGCTGGGGTTTCTGGAAACACCATATATTTT
cdr3_aa: CASSLRPRAGVSGNTIYF
cdr3_length: 18
d_call: .
v_call: TRBV28
j_call: TRBJ1-3
clone_size: .

cdr3_nt: TGTGCCAGCAGTGCTGACAGGGCGATCCCTGAAGCTTTCTTT
cdr3_aa: CASSADRAIPEAFF
cdr3_length: 14
d_call: TRBD1
v_call: TRBV2
j_call: TRBJ1-1
clone_size: .

cdr3_nt: TGCAGTGCTAGGGAACTAGCGGGGATCTCCTACGAGCAGTACTTC
cdr3_aa: CSARELAGISYEQYF
cdr3_length: 15
d_call: TRBD2
v_call: TRBV20-1
j_call: TRBJ2-7
clone_size: .

cdr3_nt: TGTGCCAGCAGTTACCAGCGGGGGGGCCGCTACAATGAGCAGTTCTTC
cdr3_aa: CASSYQRGGRYNEQFF
cdr3_length: 16
d_call: TRBD2
v_call: TRBV6-5
j_call: TRBJ2-1
clone_size: .

cdr3_nt: TGTGCCAGTAGTCCCCGTGTGGATACGCAGTATTTT
cdr3_aa: CASSPRVDTQYF
cdr3_length: 12
d_call: .
v_call: TRBV19
j_call: TRBJ2-3
clone_size: few

cdr3_nt: TGCAGCGTTCTGGGCCCTATGAACACCGGGGAGCTGTTTTTT
cdr3_aa: CSVLGPMNTGELFF
cdr3_length: 14
d_call: .
v_call: TRBV29-1
j_call: TRBJ2-2
clone_size: .

cdr3_nt: TGTGCCAGCAGGACTTGGACAGCCTACAATGAGCAGTTCTTC
cdr3_aa: CASRTWTAYNEQFF
cdr3_length: 14
d_call: .
v_call: TRBV6-5
j_call: TRBJ2-1
clone_size: .